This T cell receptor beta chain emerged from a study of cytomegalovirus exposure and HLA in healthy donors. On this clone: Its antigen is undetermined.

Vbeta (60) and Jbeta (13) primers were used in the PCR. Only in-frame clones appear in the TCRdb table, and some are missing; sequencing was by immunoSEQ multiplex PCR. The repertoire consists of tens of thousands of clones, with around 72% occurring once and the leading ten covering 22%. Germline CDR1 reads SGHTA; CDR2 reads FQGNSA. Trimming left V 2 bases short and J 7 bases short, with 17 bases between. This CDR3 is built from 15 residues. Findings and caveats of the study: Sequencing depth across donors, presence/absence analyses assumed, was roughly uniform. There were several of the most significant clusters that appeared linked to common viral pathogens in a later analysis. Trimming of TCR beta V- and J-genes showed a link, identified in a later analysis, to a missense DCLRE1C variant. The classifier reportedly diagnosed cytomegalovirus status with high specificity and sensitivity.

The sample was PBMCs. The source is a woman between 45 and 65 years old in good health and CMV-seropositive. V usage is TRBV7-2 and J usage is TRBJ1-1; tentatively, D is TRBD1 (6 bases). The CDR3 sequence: CASSLLQGRGDEAFF. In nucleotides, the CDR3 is TGTGCCAGCAGCTTACTACAGGGTCGTGGTGATGAAGCTTTCTTT.